This T cell receptor (beta chain) was sequenced during a study of shared clonotypes between healthy human individuals. Germline assignment: CDR1 LGHNA and CDR2 YNFKEQ. V lost 0 bases to trimming and J lost 8 bases; unmatched junction nucleotides: 8. The CDR3 runs 16 residues. General observations from the study: Clonotype sharing among donors, it was expected, would be affected by sequencing depth.

On this clone itself: Its matching antigen is unknown.

TCRdb's copy holds only in-frame clones and misses some; the assay was immunoSEQ multiplex PCR. The sample lists 2 million to 2.5 million clones; 85% to 95% were seen once. CD45RO-negative cells were positively selected for CCR7, leaving out terminally differentiated effector memory CD45RA+ cells. V is TRBV4-2 and J is TRBJ2-1; the match to TRBD1 covers 9 bases. This TCR was sampled from a man younger than 35 in good health. Some clones in this sample may be carry-over from other donors' samples. The sequencing sample was made of naive CD8+ T cells from PBMCs. The CDR3 DNA reads TGTGCCAGCAGCCAAGAGGGACAGGGTCGGGAGGATGAGCAGTTCTTC. The encoded protein is CASSQEGQGREDEQFF.